The 7 T cell receptor beta chains below come from one sample, sequenced in a study of cytomegalovirus exposure and HLA in healthy donors. The PCR employed 60 Vbeta primers together with 13 Jbeta primers. Produced via immunoSEQ multiplex PCR; TCRdb's table is partial and in-frame only. The sample consists of 170,000 or so clones, around nine tenths of them appearing once. The material sequenced was PBMCs. The receptors derive from a woman between 18 and 29 years old in good health and CMV-seronegative.

The chain carries TRBV25-1 and TRBJ1-1; D may be TRBD1 (5 bases). CDR3 length equals 13 residues. V dropped 4 bases and J dropped 3 bases, with 9 bases sitting between them. Germline CDR1 and CDR2: MGHDK and SYGVNS. The CDR3 DNA is TGTGCCAGCAGTGGCTGGGGGGACACTGAAGCTTTCTTT. Translated: CASSGWGDTEAFF.

The chain combines TRBV6-6 with TRBJ2-3, with 7 bases aligning to TRBD1. CDR3 length: 12 residues. V was clipped by 6 bases and J by 9 bases; unmatched bases: 6. CDR1 is MNHNY, CDR2 SVGAGI, per germline (reference sequence). The CDR3, as DNA: TGTGCCAGCAGCCGTCAGGGGGAAACGCAGTATTTT. It specifies CASSRQGETQYF.

The table lists this clone with a few counts. The chain joins TRBV4-1 to TRBJ1-2; TRBD1 aligns across 8 bases. The V gene end was trimmed by 4 bases and the J gene end by 0 bases; junction bases not matched to a gene: 4. This CDR3 contains 15 residues. Germline values: CDR1 MGHRA, CDR2 YSYEKL. CDR3 sequence (DNA): TGCGCCAGCAGCCCTGGACAGGGCACTAACTATGGCTACACCTTC. Amino acid sequence: CASSPGQGTNYGYTF.

The genes are TRBV4-1 and TRBJ2-1; the match to TRBD1 covers 7 bases. J gave up 6 bases and V 0 bases, and 11 bases lay outside the gene matches. Germline loops: CDR1 MGHRA, CDR2 YSYEKL. CDR3 length: 17 amino acids. CDR3 coding DNA: TGCGCCAGCAGCCAAGACCCGACAGGGTGGCAGGGCAATGAGCAGTTCTTC. This encodes CASSQDPTGWQGNEQFF.

There are a few counts of this clone. The V and J genes are TRBV6-1 and TRBJ2-1; 7 positions match TRBD2. The length of the CDR3 is 15 residues. Germline-derived CDR1 and CDR2 are MNHNS and SASEGT. J was trimmed by 8 bases and V by 1 base; bases with no gene match: 8. CDR3 region: CASSEGGLVGDEQFF. Here the CDR3 DNA reads TGTGCCAGCAGTGAAGGAGGACTAGTGGGCGATGAGCAGTTCTTC.

The chain joins TRBV5-1 to TRBJ1-2; TRBD1 aligns across 8 bases. V shed 1 base, J shed 7 bases, and the junction held 9 bases outside the gene matches. The CDR3 sequence is 15 residues long. Germline CDR1 reads SGHRS; CDR2 reads YFSETQ. The CDR3 here is CASSLCPRGHRGYTF. DNA of the CDR3: TGCGCCAGCAGCTTGTGCCCCAGGGGGCATCGTGGCTACACCTTC.

The chain joins TRBV30 to TRBJ2-3; TRBD2 matches 7 bases. The germline CDR1 and CDR2 sequences are GTSNPN and SVGIG (reference sequence). The trim removed 1 base at V and 5 bases at J, leaving 6 bases unmatched. The CDR3 is made up of 14 amino acids. CDR3 in amino acids: CAWSDGGGIDTQYF. CDR3 sequence (DNA): TGTGCCTGGAGTGACGGGGGAGGGATAGATACGCAGTATTTT.